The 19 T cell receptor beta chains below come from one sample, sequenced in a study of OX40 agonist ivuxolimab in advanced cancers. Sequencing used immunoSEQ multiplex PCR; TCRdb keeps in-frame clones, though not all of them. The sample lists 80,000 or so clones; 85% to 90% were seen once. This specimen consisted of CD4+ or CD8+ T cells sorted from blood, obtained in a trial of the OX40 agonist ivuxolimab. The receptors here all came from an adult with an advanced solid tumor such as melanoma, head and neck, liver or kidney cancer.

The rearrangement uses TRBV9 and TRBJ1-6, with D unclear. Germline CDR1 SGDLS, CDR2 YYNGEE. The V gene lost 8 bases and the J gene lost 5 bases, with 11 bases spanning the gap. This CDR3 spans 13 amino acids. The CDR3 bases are TGTGCCAGTACCCCTCGTAATAATTCACCCCTCCACTTT. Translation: CASTPRNNSPLHF. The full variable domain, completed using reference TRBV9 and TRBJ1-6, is DSGVTQTPKHLITATGQRVTLRCSPRSGDLSVYWYQQSLDQGLQFLIQYYNGEERAKGNILERFSAQQFPDLHSELNLSSLELGDSALYFCASTPRNNSPLHFGNGTRLTVT.

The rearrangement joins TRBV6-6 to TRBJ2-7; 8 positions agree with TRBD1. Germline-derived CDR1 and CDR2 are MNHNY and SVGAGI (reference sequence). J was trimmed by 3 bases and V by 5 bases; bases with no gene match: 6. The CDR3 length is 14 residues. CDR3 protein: CASSRRQGYYEQYF. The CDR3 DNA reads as TGTGCCAGCAGTCGAAGACAGGGGTACTACGAGCAGTACTTC.

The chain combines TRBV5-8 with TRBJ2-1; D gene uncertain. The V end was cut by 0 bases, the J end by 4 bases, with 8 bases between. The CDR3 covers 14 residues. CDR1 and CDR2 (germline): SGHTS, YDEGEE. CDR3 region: CASSLEVKYNEQFF. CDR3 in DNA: TGTGCCAGCAGCTTGGAAGTTAAGTACAATGAGCAGTTCTTC.

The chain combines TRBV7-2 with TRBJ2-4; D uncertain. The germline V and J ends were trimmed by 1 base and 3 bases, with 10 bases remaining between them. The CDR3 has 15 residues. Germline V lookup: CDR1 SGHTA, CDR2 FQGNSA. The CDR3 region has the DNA TGTGCCAGCAGCTTAGGGTCCCCAGGCAAAAACATTCAGTACTTC. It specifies CASSLGSPGKNIQYF.

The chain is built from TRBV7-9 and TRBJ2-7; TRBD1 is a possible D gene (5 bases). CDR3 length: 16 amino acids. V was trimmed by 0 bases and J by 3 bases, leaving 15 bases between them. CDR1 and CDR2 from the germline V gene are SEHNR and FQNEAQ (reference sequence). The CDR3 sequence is CASSLAGRVPIYEQYF. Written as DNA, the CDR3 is TGTGCCAGCAGCTTAGCGGGCAGGGTCCCTATCTACGAGCAGTACTTC.

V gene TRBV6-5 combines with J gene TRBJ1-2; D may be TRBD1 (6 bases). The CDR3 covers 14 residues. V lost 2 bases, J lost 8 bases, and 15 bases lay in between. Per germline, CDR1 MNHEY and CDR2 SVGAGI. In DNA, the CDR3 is TGTGCCAGCAGTTACACGGGGACACTTCAAGGCTACACCTTC. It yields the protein CASSYTGTLQGYTF.

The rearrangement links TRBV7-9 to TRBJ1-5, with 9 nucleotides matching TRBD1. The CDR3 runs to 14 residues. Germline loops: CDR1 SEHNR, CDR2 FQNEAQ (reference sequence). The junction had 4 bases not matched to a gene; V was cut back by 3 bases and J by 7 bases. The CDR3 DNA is TGTGCCAGCAGCTTGGGACAGGGCTTACAGCCCCAGCATTTT. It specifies CASSLGQGLQPQHF.

DNA for the CDR3: TGTGCCGTCCACGGGGGACAAAAGCAAGAGACCCAGTACTTC. Its protein product is CAVHGGQKQETQYF. The rearrangement uses TRBV2 and TRBJ2-5; D is tentatively TRBD1 or TRBD2 (6 bases each). The ends were cut back, 11 bases at V and 2 bases at J, with 18 bases in the middle. The CDR3 consists of 14 residues. CDR1 is SNHLY and CDR2 is FYNNEI in the germline V gene.

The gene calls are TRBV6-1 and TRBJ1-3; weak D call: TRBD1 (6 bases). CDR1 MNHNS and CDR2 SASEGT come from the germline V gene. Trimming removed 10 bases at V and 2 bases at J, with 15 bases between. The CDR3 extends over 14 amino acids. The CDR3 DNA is TGTGCCACGAAATTGAACAGGGCTGGAAACACCATATATTTT. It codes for CATKLNRAGNTIYF.

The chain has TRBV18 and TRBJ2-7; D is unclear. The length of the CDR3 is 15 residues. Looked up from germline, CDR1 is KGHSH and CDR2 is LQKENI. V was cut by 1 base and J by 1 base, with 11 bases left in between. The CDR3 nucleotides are TGTGCCAGCTCACCACAAAGCGAATATTCCTACGAGCAGTACTTC. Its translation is CASSPQSEYSYEQYF.

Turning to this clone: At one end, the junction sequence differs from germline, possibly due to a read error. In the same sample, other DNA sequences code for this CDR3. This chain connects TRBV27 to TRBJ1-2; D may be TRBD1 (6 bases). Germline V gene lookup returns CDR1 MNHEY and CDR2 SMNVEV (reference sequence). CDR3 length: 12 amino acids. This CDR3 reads CASSGRGGGYTF. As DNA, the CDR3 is TGTGCCAGCAGTGGACGGGGGGGCGGCTATACCTTC.

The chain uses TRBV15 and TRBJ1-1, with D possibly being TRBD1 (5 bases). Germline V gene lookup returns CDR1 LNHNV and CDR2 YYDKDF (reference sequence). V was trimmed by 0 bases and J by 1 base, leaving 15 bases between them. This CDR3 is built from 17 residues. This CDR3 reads CATSRDRGARSNTEAFF. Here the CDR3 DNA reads TGTGCCACCAGCAGAGATAGAGGGGCACGGTCGAACACTGAAGCTTTCTTT.

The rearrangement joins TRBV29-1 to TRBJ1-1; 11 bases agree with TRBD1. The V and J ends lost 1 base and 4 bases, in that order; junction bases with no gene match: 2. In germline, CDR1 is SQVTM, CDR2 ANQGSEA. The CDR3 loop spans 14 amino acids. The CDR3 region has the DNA TGCAGCGTTGAAGGAGGACAGGGGGCCACTGAAGCTTTCTTT. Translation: CSVEGGQGATEAFF.

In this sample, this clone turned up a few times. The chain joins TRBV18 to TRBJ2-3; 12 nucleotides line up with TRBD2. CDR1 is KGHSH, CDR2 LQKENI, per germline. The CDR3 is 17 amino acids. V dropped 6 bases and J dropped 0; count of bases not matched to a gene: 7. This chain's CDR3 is CASSRGTSGPSTDTQYF. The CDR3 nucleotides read TGTGCCAGCTCCCGCGGGACTAGCGGGCCAAGCACAGATACGCAGTATTTT. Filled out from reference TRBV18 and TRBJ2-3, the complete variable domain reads NAGVMQNPRHLVRRRGQEARLRCSPMKGHSHVYWYRQLPEEGLKFMVYLQKENIIDESGMPKERFSAEFPKEGPSILRIQQVVRGDSAAYFCASSRGTSGPSTDTQYFGPGTRLTVL.

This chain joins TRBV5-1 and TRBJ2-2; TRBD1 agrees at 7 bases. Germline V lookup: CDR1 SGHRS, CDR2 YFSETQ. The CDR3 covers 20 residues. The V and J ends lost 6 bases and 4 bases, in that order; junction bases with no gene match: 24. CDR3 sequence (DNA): TGCGCCAGCAACAGAGGACAGGATAGTAACGGGACGAGGCGCACCGGGGAGCTGTTTTTT. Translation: CASNRGQDSNGTRRTGELFF.

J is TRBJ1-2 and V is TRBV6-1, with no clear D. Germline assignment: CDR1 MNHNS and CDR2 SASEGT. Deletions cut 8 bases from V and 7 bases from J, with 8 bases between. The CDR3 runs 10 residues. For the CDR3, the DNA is TGTGCCAGCCGCGAGACTGGCTACACCTTC. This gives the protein CASRETGYTF.

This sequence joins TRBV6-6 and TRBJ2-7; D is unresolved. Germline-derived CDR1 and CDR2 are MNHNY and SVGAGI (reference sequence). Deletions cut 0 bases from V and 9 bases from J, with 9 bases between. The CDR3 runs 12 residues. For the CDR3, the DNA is TGTGCCAGCAGTTACTCGAACGGACGGCAGTACTTC. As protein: CASSYSNGRQYF.

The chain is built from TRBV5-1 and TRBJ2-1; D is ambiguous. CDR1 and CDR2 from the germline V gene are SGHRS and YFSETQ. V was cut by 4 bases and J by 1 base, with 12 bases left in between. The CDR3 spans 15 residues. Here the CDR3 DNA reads TGCGCCAGCAGCCCCCTTCCCCAATCCTACAATGAGCAGTTCTTC. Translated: CASSPLPQSYNEQFF.

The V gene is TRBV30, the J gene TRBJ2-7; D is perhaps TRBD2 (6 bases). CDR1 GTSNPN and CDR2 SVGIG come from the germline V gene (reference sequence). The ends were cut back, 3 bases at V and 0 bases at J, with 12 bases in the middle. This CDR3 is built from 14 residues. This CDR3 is CAWRPGLSSYEQYF. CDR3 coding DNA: TGTGCCTGGAGGCCGGGACTTAGCTCCTACGAGCAGTACTTC.